A selection of T cell receptor beta chains follows, all from one sample in a study of shared clonotypes between healthy human individuals. TCRdb's copy holds only in-frame clones and misses some; the assay was immunoSEQ multiplex PCR. The table shows some 1 million clones, with about 76% occurring only once. The sample taken for sequencing was memory CD4+ T cells sorted from blood. All receptors derive from a man aged 18-30 years in good health. CDR3s include the opening cysteine and the closing phenylalanine or tryptophan. D genes are given only for firm matches. Clone size is not always given. Where it is, it says once, few, many or a class for expanded clones.

cdr3_nt: TGTGCCTGGAACAATGGGGCCCAAGAGACCCAGTACTTC
cdr3_aa: CAWNNGAQETQYF
d_call: .
clone_size: .
j_call: TRBJ2-5
v_call: TRBV30

cdr3_nt: TGTGCCACTAATCTAGCGCGAGAGACCCAGTACTTC
cdr3_aa: CATNLARETQYF
d_call: .
clone_size: .
j_call: TRBJ2-5
v_call: TRBV6-1

cdr3_nt: TGTGCCAGCAGCTTTTGGGACAGGACCTACGAGCAGTACTTC
cdr3_aa: CASSFWDRTYEQYF
d_call: TRBD1
clone_size: .
j_call: TRBJ2-7
v_call: TRBV11-2

cdr3_nt: TGTGCCAGCAGCTTAGGGCCCATGGAGGAGCTGTTTTTT
cdr3_aa: CASSLGPMEELFF
d_call: .
clone_size: .
j_call: TRBJ2-2
v_call: TRBV7-8

cdr3_nt: TGTGCCAGCAGTTTGTGGAACCAGCCCCAGCATTTT
cdr3_aa: CASSLWNQPQHF
d_call: .
clone_size: .
j_call: TRBJ1-5
v_call: TRBV28

cdr3_nt: TGCAGCGTAGACACAGGGGCCTCTGGCTACACCTTC
cdr3_aa: CSVDTGASGYTF
d_call: TRBD1
clone_size: .
j_call: TRBJ1-2
v_call: TRBV29-1

cdr3_nt: TGTGCCAGCGTACCCAGCGGCGGGCCAGTCTTTTACGAGCAGTACTTC
cdr3_aa: CASVPSGGPVFYEQYF
d_call: .
clone_size: .
j_call: TRBJ2-7
v_call: TRBV28

cdr3_nt: TGTGCCAGTAGCCCCGAAGGAAACTATGGCTACACCTTC
cdr3_aa: CASSPEGNYGYTF
d_call: .
clone_size: few
j_call: TRBJ1-2
v_call: TRBV19

cdr3_nt: TGTGCCAGCAGCGTAGACCCGGGGCGGCCCGAGGAGCAGTACTTC
cdr3_aa: CASSVDPGRPEEQYF
d_call: .
clone_size: .
j_call: TRBJ2-7
v_call: TRBV9

cdr3_nt: TGCGCCAGCAGCCAAAACAGCGGCACAGATACGCAGTATTTT
cdr3_aa: CASSQNSGTDTQYF
d_call: .
clone_size: .
j_call: TRBJ2-3
v_call: TRBV4-1

cdr3_nt: TGCGCCAGCAGCCCGGATTATAGCAATCAGCCCCAGCATTTT
cdr3_aa: CASSPDYSNQPQHF
d_call: .
clone_size: .
j_call: TRBJ1-5
v_call: TRBV5-1

cdr3_nt: TGTGCCTGGAGCTACGCCGCGGCAGCGTATGGCTACACCTTC
cdr3_aa: CAWSYAAAAYGYTF
d_call: .
clone_size: .
j_call: TRBJ1-2
v_call: TRBV30

cdr3_nt: TGTGCCAGCAGTGAACTACAGGGGGCGAGTGGCTACACCTTC
cdr3_aa: CASSELQGASGYTF
d_call: TRBD1
clone_size: .
j_call: TRBJ1-2
v_call: TRBV2

cdr3_nt: TGTGCCAGTACCGGGACAGGGATCACAGATACGCAGTATTTT
cdr3_aa: CASTGTGITDTQYF
d_call: TRBD1
clone_size: .
j_call: TRBJ2-3
v_call: TRBV19

cdr3_nt: TGTGCCACCGGGACTGCTGGAAACACCATATATTTT
cdr3_aa: CATGTAGNTIYF
d_call: .
clone_size: few
j_call: TRBJ1-3
v_call: TRBV19

cdr3_nt: TGTGCCAGCATGTCAGGGGGCACTAATGAAAAACTGTTTTTT
cdr3_aa: CASMSGGTNEKLFF
d_call: TRBD1
clone_size: .
j_call: TRBJ1-4
v_call: TRBV28

cdr3_nt: TGTGCCAGCAGCTTAGTTGGCGGGAACACTGAAGCTTTCTTT
cdr3_aa: CASSLVGGNTEAFF
d_call: .
clone_size: .
j_call: TRBJ1-1
v_call: TRBV7-6

cdr3_nt: TGTGCCAGCAGACGAGACAGGGGGCCGCTTGGGCCCTCTGGGGCCAACGTCCTGACTTTC
cdr3_aa: CASRRDRGPLGPSGANVLTF
d_call: TRBD1
clone_size: .
j_call: TRBJ2-6
v_call: TRBV2

cdr3_nt: TGTGCCAGCAGGCAGACTAGCGGGTACAATGAGCAGTTCTTC
cdr3_aa: CASRQTSGYNEQFF
d_call: TRBD2
clone_size: .
j_call: TRBJ2-1
v_call: TRBV28

cdr3_nt: TGTGCCAGCCGGGGCCCGCTAGCGGGAGGACCTGAGCAGTTCTTC
cdr3_aa: CASRGPLAGGPEQFF
d_call: TRBD2
clone_size: few
j_call: TRBJ2-1
v_call: TRBV6-5

cdr3_nt: TGTGCCATCAGTGATCAGAGTTGGACGAACACTGAAGCTTTCTTT
cdr3_aa: CAISDQSWTNTEAFF
d_call: .
clone_size: .
j_call: TRBJ1-1
v_call: TRBV10-3

cdr3_nt: TGTGCCTGGGACCGGGACAGGGCAAGTGTGCAGCCCCAGCATTTT
cdr3_aa: CAWDRDRASVQPQHF
d_call: TRBD1
clone_size: few
j_call: TRBJ1-5
v_call: TRBV30

cdr3_nt: TGTGCCATCAGTGAAGGACCGAACTATGGCTACACCTTC
cdr3_aa: CAISEGPNYGYTF
d_call: .
clone_size: .
j_call: TRBJ1-2
v_call: TRBV10-3

cdr3_nt: TGTGCCACCTTAGCAGGGTGGAGGGAATTAGCCAAAAACATTCAGTACTTC
cdr3_aa: CATLAGWRELAKNIQYF
d_call: .
clone_size: few
j_call: TRBJ2-4
v_call: TRBV7-9

cdr3_nt: TGTGCCAGCAGCTTGGCCAGAGGACAAGGCACTAATGAAAAACTGTTTTTT
cdr3_aa: CASSLARGQGTNEKLFF
d_call: .
clone_size: .
j_call: TRBJ1-4
v_call: TRBV5-4

cdr3_nt: TGCGCCAGCAGCGGACAGGGAAGCAATCAGCCCCAGCATTTT
cdr3_aa: CASSGQGSNQPQHF
d_call: TRBD1
clone_size: .
j_call: TRBJ1-5
v_call: TRBV10-2

cdr3_nt: TGCGCCAGCAGCTTGGAGGGGGCAAGCGGCAATCAGCCCCAGCATTTT
cdr3_aa: CASSLEGASGNQPQHF
d_call: TRBD1
clone_size: .
j_call: TRBJ1-5
v_call: TRBV5-1

cdr3_nt: TGTGCCAGTAGTACGACAGGGGTTAGCAATCAGCCCCAGCATTTT
cdr3_aa: CASSTTGVSNQPQHF
d_call: TRBD1
clone_size: .
j_call: TRBJ1-5
v_call: TRBV19

cdr3_nt: TGTGCCAGTACAGGAGGGGAACGATATGGCTACACCTTC
cdr3_aa: CASTGGERYGYTF
d_call: .
clone_size: .
j_call: TRBJ1-2
v_call: TRBV28

cdr3_nt: TGTGCCAGCAGGGACTCGGCTGAAGCTTTCTTT
cdr3_aa: CASRDSAEAFF
d_call: .
clone_size: .
j_call: TRBJ1-1
v_call: TRBV6-1

cdr3_nt: TGTGCCAGCAGCTTAGATAGGCCCTACGAGCAGTACTTC
cdr3_aa: CASSLDRPYEQYF
d_call: .
clone_size: .
j_call: TRBJ2-7
v_call: TRBV11-2

cdr3_nt: TGTGCCAGCAGCTCTGAAGGACGGGGAAATGAGCAGTTCTTC
cdr3_aa: CASSSEGRGNEQFF
d_call: .
clone_size: once
j_call: TRBJ2-1
v_call: TRBV7-3

cdr3_nt: TGTGCCAGAAGCTTGGTGGGCAGTTTATTTAGCGGCAGCTCCTACAATGAGCAGTTCTTC
cdr3_aa: CARSLVGSLFSGSSYNEQFF
d_call: .
clone_size: .
j_call: TRBJ2-1
v_call: TRBV5-3

cdr3_nt: TGTGCCAGCAGCGTAGGGAGTGGGGTTTACAATGAGCAGTTCTTC
cdr3_aa: CASSVGSGVYNEQFF
d_call: .
clone_size: .
j_call: TRBJ2-1
v_call: TRBV9

cdr3_nt: TGCGCCAGCAGTCGCCTAACCACAGCGAGCTCTGGGGCCAACGTCCTGACTTTC
cdr3_aa: CASSRLTTASSGANVLTF
d_call: .
clone_size: once
j_call: TRBJ2-6
v_call: TRBV4-3

cdr3_nt: TGTGCCAGTAGTATAGCAAACGAGCAGTACTTC
cdr3_aa: CASSIANEQYF
d_call: .
clone_size: .
j_call: TRBJ2-7
v_call: TRBV19

cdr3_nt: TGTGCCAGCAGCTTAAGGGGGAGCGGGGGTAGGTACGAGCAGTACTTC
cdr3_aa: CASSLRGSGGRYEQYF
d_call: TRBD2
clone_size: .
j_call: TRBJ2-7
v_call: TRBV7-2

cdr3_nt: TGTGCCAGCAGCCTAGGTGCCTACAATGAGCAGTTCTTC
cdr3_aa: CASSLGAYNEQFF
d_call: .
clone_size: .
j_call: TRBJ2-1
v_call: TRBV7-2

cdr3_nt: TGTGCCATCAGCCGGGACTCGGCGGGACAGGGGTCCGAGCAGTACTTC
cdr3_aa: CAISRDSAGQGSEQYF
d_call: TRBD1
clone_size: .
j_call: TRBJ2-7
v_call: TRBV10-3